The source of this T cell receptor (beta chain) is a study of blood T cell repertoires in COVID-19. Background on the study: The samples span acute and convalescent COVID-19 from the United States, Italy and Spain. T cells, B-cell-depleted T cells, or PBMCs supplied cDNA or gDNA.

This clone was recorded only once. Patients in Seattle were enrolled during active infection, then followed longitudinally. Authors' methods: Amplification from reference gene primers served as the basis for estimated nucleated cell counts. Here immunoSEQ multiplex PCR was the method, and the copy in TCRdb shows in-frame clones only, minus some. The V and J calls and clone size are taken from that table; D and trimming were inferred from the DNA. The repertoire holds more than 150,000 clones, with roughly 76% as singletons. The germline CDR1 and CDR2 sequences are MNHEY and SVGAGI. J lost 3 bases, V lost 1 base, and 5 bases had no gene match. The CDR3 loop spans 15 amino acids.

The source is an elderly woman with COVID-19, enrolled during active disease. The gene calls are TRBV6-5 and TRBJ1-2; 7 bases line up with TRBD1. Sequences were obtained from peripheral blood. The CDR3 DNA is TGTGCCAGCAGTTACTTGACCAGGGGGGACTATGGCTACACCTTC. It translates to CASSYLTRGDYGYTF.